Below, one TCR beta chain is given with its context. In the authors' workflow: Amplified reference gene primers provided the basis for estimating nucleated cell counts. Data came from immunoSEQ multiplex PCR; TCRdb stores just in-frame clones and leaves some out. That table supplies the V and J calls and clone size; D and trimming were determined from the DNA. The sample lists tens of thousands of clones, 88% occurring once. This entry belongs to a study of blood T cell repertoires in COVID-19. Looking at the study overall: The cDNA or gDNA used as material had been derived from T cells, B-cell-depleted T cells, or PBMCs.

V lost 1 base and J lost 6, with 14 bases in between. Germline-derived CDR1 and CDR2 are SGHRS and YFSETQ. This CDR3 has 15 residues. The gene calls are TRBV5-1 and TRBJ2-1, with D possibly matching TRBD2 (6 bases). This TCR derives from a human donor in a cohort sampled during active COVID-19. Sequencing was done on a sample of peripheral blood. This chain's CDR3 is CASSLSGTPVNEQFF. In nucleotides, the CDR3 is TGCGCCAGCAGCTTGTCCGGGACTCCAGTCAATGAGCAGTTCTTC.